This TCR beta chain comes out of a study of shared clonotypes between healthy human individuals. The V end was cut by 2 bases, the J end by 9 bases, with 17 bases between. Germline V gene sequence: CDR1 MGHDK, CDR2 SYGVNS. The CDR3 runs 14 residues. Study findings and constraints: Sampling used blood alone; tissue repertoires probably differ.

TCRdb's table, derived via immunoSEQ multiplex PCR, lists solely in-frame clones and lacks some. Among approximately 1,000,000 clones listed, approximately 80% were seen once. Concerning this clone itself: Its antigen is unidentified. Other DNA sequences of this sample code for an identical CDR3.

The chain carries TRBV25-1 and TRBJ2-7, with D hard to call. The sequenced sample consisted of memory CD4+ T cells from PBMCs. Noted subset: CD45RA-negative fraction. The clonotype originates from a man aged 18 to 30 in good health. Some clones in this sample may be carry-over from other donors' samples. The CDR3 nucleotides read TGTGCCAGCAGTGAAGCGTTGGAATGGGCTGGGCAGTACTTC. This codes for CASSEALEWAGQYF.